This T cell receptor (beta chain) was identified during a study of T cell repertoires in cytomegalovirus infection (dated by TCRdb to about 2019). With regard to the full study: Alongside well-studied HLA-B-restricted epitopes, the peptide stimulations were aimed at recently identified HLA-C-restricted CMV epitopes, whose presentation resists viral immunomodulation. Donor HLA type was relevant to the analysis, because carriage of CMV infection together with the matching HLA type was indicated by public TCR beta signatures.

What this sample's treatment or condition label stands for: in vitro stimulation with specific CMV peptide epitopes to enrich CMV-specific T cells. The investigation overall reported the following: The ex vivo response was dominated by HLA-C-restricted CMV-specific TCR beta clonotypes, which also provided the single most frequent clonotype in two of eight donors. Carriers of CMV infection plus the relevant HLA type were discriminated by the cumulative frequency of public TCR beta family members in the study cohort and in an independent roughly 370-donor cohort.

This clonotype appeared a single time. The target of this receptor is not known. Base-call qualities are not available, and no considerably larger clone is one nucleotide away. One read amounts to weak evidence. The germline V gene provides CDR1 MNHEY and CDR2 SVGAGI. Measured from the cysteine to the phenylalanine, the CDR3 is 18 residues long. Of all the DNA, just the CDR3 is kept, 54 bases in frame from base 1. V lost 1 base and J lost 4 bases, and the count of bases not matched to a germline gene is 8. Sequencing instrument: Illumina HiSeq 1500. The public reads were reanalyzed by TCRdb: fastp trimming at Q25, MiXCR alignment, in-frame beta chains only. Here each entry gathers all rows of one CDR3 protein and keeps the most common genes and DNA. The sample yields some 560,000 distinct CDR3 sequences; approximately 40% were counted once. The ten largest clonotypes hold about 48% of the sample.

The chain is assembled from TRBV6-5 and TRBJ2-5, with 14 middle bases fitting TRBD2. The receptor comes from a human donor in good health (CMV status not recorded). Some clones in this sample may be carry-over from other donors' samples. Source: cultured PBMCs, taken from culture after CMV antigen stimulation. The CDR3 in this case is CASSYLTGTSGRRETQYF. The nucleotide sequence reads as follows: TGTGCCAGCAGTTACTTGACCGGGACTAGCGGGAGACGAGAGACCCAGTACTTC.